The T cell receptor (beta chain) described here comes from a study of blood T cell repertoires in COVID-19. Germline lookup yields CDR1 SGHRS and CDR2 YFSETQ. There are 14 residues in the CDR3. Between the trimmed V and J ends, which lost 0 bases and 3 bases, there was a span of 10 bases. This clone was found a few times. Generated by immunoSEQ multiplex PCR, the TCRdb table keeps only in-frame clones and is missing some. Of some 320,000 clones in the sample, more than 70% were seen once. The specimen sequenced was peripheral blood. The chain links TRBV5-1 to TRBJ2-7, with D perhaps matching TRBD1 (5 bases). This clonotype originated in a woman in her thirties who had recovered from COVID-19. CDR3 amino acids: CASSLDRLVYEQYF. The CDR3 nucleotides are TGCGCCAGCAGCTTGGACAGGTTAGTCTACGAGCAGTACTTC.